This T cell receptor (beta chain) was sequenced for a study of cytomegalovirus exposure and HLA in healthy donors. Study in general: Early release data held about 85 million unique TCRs from HLA-typed donors.

Whole-study results and caveats: Sequencing depth across donors, presence/absence analyses assumed, was roughly uniform.

The CDR3 contains 16 residues. V shed 5 bases, J shed 1 base, and the junction held 3 bases outside the gene matches. Germline CDR1 is LNHDA and CDR2 is SQIVND (reference sequence). The PCR had 60 Vbeta and 13 Jbeta primers. TCRdb's copy holds only in-frame clones and misses some; the assay was immunoSEQ multiplex PCR. Of around 99,000 clones listed, roughly 70% are singletons. For this clone: Its antigen remains unknown.

Input material: PBMCs. This TCR came from a woman in her sixties or seventies in good health and CMV-seropositive. The gene calls are TRBV19 and TRBJ2-5; 14 bases agree with TRBD2. CDR3 amino acids: CASSAGLAGGQETQYF. The CDR3 DNA follows: TGTGCCAGTAGTGCCGGACTAGCGGGGGGCCAAGAGACCCAGTACTTC.